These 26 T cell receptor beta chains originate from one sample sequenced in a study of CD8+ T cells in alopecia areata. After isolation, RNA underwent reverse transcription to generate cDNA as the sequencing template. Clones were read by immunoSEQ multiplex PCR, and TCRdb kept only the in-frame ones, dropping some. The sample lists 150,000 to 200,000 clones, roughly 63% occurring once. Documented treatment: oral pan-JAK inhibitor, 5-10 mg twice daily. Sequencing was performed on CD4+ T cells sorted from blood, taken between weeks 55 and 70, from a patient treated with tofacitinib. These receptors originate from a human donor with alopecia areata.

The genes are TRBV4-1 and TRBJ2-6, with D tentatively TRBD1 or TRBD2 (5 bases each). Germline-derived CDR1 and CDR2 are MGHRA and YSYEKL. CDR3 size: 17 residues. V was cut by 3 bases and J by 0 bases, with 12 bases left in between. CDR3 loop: CASSQGRELSGANVLTF. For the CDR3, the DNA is TGCGCCAGCAGCCAGGGACGGGAACTCTCTGGGGCCAACGTCCTGACTTTC.

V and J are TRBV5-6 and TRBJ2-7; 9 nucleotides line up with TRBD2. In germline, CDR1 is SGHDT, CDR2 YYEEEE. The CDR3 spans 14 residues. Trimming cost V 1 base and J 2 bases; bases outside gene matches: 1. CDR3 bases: TGTGCCAGCAGCTTGCCTAGCGGGGCCTACGAGCAGTACTTC. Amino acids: CASSLPSGAYEQYF.

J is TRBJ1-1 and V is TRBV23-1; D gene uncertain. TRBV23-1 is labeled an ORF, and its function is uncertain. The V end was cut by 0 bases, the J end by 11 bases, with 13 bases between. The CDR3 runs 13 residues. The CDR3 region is CASSQSWWPQAFF. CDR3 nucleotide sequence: TGCGCCAGCAGTCAATCTTGGTGGCCGCAGGCTTTCTTT.

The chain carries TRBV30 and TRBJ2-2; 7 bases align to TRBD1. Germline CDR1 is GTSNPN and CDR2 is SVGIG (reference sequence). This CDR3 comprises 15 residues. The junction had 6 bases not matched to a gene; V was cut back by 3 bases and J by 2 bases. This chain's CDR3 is CAWREGTANTGELFF. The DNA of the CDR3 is TGTGCCTGGAGGGAAGGGACAGCCAACACCGGGGAGCTGTTTTTT.

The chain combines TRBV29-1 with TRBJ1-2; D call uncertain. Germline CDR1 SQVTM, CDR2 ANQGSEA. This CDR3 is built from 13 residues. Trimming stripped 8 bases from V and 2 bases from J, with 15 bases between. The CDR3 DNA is TGCAGCATAACCATCGGCAGGAACTATGGCTACACCTTC. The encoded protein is CSITIGRNYGYTF. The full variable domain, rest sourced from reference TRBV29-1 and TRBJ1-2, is SAVISQKPSRDICQRGTSLTIQCQVDSQVTMMFWYRQQPGQSLTLIATANQGSEATYESGFVIDKFPISRPNLTFSTLTVSNMSPEDSSIYLCSITIGRNYGYTFGSGTRLTVV.

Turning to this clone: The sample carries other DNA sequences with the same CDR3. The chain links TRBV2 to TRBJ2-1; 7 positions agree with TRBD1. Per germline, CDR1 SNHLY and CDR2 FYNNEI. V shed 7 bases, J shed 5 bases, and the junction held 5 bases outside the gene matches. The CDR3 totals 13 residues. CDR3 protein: CASIRDRDNEQFF. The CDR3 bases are TGTGCCAGCATCCGGGACAGAGACAATGAGCAGTTCTTC.

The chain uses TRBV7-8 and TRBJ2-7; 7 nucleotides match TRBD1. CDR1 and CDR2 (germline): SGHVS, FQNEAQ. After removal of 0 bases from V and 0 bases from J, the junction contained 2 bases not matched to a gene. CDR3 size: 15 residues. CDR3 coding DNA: TGTGCCAGCAGCTTAGCCGGGGACAGCTCCTACGAGCAGTACTTC. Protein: CASSLAGDSSYEQYF. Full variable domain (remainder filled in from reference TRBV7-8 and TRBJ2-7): GAGVSQSPRYKVAKRGQDVALRCDPISGHVSLFWYQQALGQGPEFLTYFQNEAQLDKSGLPSDRFFAERPEGSVSTLKIQRTQQEDSAVYLCASSLAGDSSYEQYFGPGTRLTVT.

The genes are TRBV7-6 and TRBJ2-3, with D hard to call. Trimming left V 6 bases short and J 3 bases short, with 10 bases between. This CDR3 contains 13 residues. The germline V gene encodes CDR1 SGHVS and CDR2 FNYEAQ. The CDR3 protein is CASRFRPTDTQYF. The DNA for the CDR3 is TGTGCCAGCAGATTTCGACCGACAGATACGCAGTATTTT.

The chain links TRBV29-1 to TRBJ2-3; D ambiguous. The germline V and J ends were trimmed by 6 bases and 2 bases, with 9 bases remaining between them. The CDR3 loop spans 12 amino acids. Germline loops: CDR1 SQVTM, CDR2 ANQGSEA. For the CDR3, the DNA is TGCAGCGTGTCGTGGGACACAGATACGCAGTATTTT. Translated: CSVSWDTDTQYF.

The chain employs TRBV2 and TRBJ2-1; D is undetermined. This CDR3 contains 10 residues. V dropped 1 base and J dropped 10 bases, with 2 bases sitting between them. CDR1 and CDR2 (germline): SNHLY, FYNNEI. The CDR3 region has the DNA TGTGCCAGCAGTGAAGGCGAGCAGTTCTTC. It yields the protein CASSEGEQFF.

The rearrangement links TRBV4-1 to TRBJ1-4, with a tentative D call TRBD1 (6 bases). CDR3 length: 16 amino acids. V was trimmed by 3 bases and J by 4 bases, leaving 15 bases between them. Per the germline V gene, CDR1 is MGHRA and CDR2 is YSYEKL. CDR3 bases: TGCGCCAGCAGCCATGCCGGACAGCTCAATAATGAAAAACTGTTTTTT. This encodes CASSHAGQLNNEKLFF.

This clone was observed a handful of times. The CDR3 sequence: CASSQDQRAEETQYF. For the CDR3, the DNA is TGCGCCAGCAGCCAAGATCAAAGGGCAGAGGAGACCCAGTACTTC. The chain links TRBV4-1 to TRBJ2-5, with unresolved D. Germline CDR1 MGHRA, CDR2 YSYEKL. Trimming removed 0 bases at V and 5 bases at J, with 13 bases between. The CDR3 extends over 15 amino acids.

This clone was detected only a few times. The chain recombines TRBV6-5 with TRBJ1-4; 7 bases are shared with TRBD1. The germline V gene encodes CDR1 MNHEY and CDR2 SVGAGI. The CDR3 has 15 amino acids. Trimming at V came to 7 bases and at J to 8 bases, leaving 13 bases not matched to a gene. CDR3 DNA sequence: TGTGCCAGCACCAAACGACAGGGTGGAGGGGAAAAACTGTTTTTT. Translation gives CASTKRQGGGEKLFF.

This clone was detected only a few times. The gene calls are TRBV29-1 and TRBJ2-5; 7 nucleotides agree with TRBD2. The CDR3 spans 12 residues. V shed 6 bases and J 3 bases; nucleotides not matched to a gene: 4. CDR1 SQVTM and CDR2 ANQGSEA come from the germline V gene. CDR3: CSVTSGEETQYF. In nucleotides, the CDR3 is TGCAGCGTGACAAGCGGGGAAGAGACCCAGTACTTC.

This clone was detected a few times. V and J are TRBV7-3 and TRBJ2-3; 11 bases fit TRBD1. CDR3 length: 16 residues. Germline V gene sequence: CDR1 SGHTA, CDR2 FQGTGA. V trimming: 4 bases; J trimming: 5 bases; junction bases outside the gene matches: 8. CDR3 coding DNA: TGTGCCAGCAGCTATCTGGGGACAGGGGGTGTAGATACGCAGTATTTT. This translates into CASSYLGTGGVDTQYF.

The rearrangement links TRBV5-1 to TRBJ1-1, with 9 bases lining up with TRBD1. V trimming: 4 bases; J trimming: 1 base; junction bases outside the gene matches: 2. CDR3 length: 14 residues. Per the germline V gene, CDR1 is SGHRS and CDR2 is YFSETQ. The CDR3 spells CASSGGQGNTEAFF. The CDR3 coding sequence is TGCGCCAGCAGCGGGGGACAGGGGAACACTGAAGCTTTCTTT.

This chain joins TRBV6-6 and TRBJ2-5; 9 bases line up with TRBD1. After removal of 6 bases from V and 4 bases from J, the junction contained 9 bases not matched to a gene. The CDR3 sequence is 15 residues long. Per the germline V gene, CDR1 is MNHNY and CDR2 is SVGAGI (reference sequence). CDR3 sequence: CASSLFGTGTETQYF. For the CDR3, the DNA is TGTGCCAGCAGCCTCTTCGGGACAGGGACAGAGACCCAGTACTTC.

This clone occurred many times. CDR3 in DNA: TGTGCCAGCAGCCGAGGACAGGGGGCTATTGGCTACACCTTC. Translating it yields CASSRGQGAIGYTF. V is TRBV27 and J is TRBJ1-2; 11 bases agree with TRBD1. Germline CDR1 is MNHEY and CDR2 is SMNVEV (reference sequence). CDR3 length: 14 amino acids. The V gene end was trimmed by 6 bases and the J gene end by 7 bases; junction bases not matched to a gene: 7.

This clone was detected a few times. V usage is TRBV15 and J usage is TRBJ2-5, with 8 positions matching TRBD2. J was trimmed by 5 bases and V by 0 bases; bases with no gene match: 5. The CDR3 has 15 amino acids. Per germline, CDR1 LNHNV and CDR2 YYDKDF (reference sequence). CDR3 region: CATSRDPGLGETQYF. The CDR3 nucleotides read TGTGCCACCAGCAGAGATCCGGGACTAGGGGAGACCCAGTACTTC. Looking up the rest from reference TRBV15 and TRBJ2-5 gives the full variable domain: DAMVIQNPRYQVTQFGKPVTLSCSQTLNHNVMYWYQQKSSQAPKLLFHYYDKDFNNEADTPDNFQSRRPNTSFCFLDIRSPGLGDTAMYLCATSRDPGLGETQYFGPGTRLLVL.

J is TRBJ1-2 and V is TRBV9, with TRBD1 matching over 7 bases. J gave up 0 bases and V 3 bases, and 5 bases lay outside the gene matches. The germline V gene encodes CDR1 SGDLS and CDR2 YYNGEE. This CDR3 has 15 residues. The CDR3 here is CASSGGQEANYGYTF. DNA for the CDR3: TGTGCCAGCAGCGGCGGACAGGAAGCTAACTATGGCTACACCTTC.

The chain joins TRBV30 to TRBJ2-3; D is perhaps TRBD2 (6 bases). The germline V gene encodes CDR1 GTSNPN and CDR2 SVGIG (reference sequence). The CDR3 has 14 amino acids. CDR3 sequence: CARTGGASTDTQYF. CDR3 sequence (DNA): TGTGCTCGAACCGGGGGTGCTAGCACAGATACGCAGTATTTT.

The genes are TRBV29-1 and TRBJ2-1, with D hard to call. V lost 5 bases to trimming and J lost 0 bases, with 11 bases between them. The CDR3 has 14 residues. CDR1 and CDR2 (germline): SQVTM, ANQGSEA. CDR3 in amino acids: CSVTIGFSYNEQFF. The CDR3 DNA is TGCAGCGTTACAATTGGATTCTCCTACAATGAGCAGTTCTTC.

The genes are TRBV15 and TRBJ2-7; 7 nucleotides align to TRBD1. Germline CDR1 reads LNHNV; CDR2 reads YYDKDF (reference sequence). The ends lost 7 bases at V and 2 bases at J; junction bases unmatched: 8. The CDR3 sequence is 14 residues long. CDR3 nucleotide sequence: TGTGCCACCACTCCGGGACAGAGAACCTACGAGCAGTACTTC. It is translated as CATTPGQRTYEQYF.

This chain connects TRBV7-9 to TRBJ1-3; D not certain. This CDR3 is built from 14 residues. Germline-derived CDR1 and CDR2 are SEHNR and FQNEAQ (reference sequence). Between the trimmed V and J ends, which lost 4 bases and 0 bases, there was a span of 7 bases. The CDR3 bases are TGTGCCAGCAGCTCTCAGTACTCTGGAAACACCATATATTTT. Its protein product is CASSSQYSGNTIYF. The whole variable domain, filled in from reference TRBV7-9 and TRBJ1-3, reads DTGVSQNPRHKITKRGQNVTFRCDPISEHNRLYWYRQTLGQGPEFLTYFQNEAQLEKSRLLSDRFSAERPKGSFSTLEIQRTEQGDSAMYLCASSSQYSGNTIYFGEGSWLTVV.

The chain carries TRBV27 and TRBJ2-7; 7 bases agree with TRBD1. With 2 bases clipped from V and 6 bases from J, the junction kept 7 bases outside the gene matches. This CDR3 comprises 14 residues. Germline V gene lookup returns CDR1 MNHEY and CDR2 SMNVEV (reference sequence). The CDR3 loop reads CASSLPGTAGEQYF. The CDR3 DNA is TGTGCCAGCAGTTTACCCGGGACAGCCGGCGAGCAGTACTTC.

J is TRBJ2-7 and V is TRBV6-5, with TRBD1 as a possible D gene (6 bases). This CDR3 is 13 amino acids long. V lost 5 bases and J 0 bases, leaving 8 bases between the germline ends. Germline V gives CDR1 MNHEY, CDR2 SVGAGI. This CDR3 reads CASSTGSSYEQYF. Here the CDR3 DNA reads TGTGCCAGCAGTACAGGGAGCTCCTACGAGCAGTACTTC.